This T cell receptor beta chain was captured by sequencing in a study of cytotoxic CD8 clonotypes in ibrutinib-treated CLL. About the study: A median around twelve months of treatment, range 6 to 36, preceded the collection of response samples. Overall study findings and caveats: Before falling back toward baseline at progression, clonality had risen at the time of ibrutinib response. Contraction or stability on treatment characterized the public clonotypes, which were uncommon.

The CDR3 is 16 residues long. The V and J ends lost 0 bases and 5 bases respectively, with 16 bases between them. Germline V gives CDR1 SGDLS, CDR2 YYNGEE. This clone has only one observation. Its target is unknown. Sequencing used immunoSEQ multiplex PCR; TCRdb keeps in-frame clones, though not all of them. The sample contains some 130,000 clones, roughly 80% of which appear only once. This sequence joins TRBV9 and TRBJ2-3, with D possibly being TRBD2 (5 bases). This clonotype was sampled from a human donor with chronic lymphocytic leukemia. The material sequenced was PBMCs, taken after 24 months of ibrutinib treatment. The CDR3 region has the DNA TGTGCCAGCAGCGTAGAAGCTGGGCGAGGGCGAGATACGCAGTATTTT. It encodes CASSVEAGRGRDTQYF.